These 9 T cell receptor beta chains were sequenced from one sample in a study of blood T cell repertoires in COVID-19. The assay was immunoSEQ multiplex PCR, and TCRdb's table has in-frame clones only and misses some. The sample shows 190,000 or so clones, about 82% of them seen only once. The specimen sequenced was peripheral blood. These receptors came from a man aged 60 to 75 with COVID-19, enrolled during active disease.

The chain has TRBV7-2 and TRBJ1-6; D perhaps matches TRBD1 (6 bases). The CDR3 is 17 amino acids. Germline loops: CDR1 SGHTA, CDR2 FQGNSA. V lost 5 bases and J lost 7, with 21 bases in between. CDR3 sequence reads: CASSQIPGHRTNSPLHF. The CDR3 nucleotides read TGTGCCAGCAGCCAGATTCCGGGACACCGGACGAATTCACCCCTCCACTTT.

The CDR3 spells CASSLQGSNEKLFF. The DNA for the CDR3 is TGCGCCAGCAGCTTGCAGGGATCTAATGAAAAACTGTTTTTT. The V gene is TRBV5-1, the J gene TRBJ1-4, with D possibly TRBD1 on 5 matching bases. Germline-derived CDR1 and CDR2 are SGHRS and YFSETQ. This CDR3 is built from 14 residues. Trimming removed 1 base at V and 3 bases at J, with 7 bases between.

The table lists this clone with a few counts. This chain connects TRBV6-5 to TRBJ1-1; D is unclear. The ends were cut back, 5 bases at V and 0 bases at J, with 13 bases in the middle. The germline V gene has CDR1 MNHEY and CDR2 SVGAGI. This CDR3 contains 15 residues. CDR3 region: CASSLANSMNTEAFF. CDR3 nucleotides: TGTGCCAGCAGTCTTGCTAACAGCATGAACACTGAAGCTTTCTTT.

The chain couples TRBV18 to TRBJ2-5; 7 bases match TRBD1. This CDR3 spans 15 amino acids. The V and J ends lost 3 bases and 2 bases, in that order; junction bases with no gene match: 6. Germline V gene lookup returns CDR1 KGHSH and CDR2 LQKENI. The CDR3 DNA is TGTGCCAGCTCACCCTGGACAGGAGATCAAGAGACCCAGTACTTC. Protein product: CASSPWTGDQETQYF.

The CDR3 here is CASSEIGVGGYEQYF. Here the CDR3 DNA reads TGTGCCAGCAGTGAAATCGGGGTAGGGGGATACGAGCAGTACTTC. The chain links TRBV2 to TRBJ2-7, with a weak D call TRBD1 (6 bases). V was clipped by 2 bases and J by 4 bases, with 15 bases between them. This CDR3 spans 15 amino acids. Germline values: CDR1 SNHLY, CDR2 FYNNEI.

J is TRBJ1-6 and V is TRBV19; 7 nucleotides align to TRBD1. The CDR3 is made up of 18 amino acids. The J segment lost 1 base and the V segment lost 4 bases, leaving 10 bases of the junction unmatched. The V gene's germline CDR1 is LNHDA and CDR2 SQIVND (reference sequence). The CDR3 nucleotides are TGTGCCAGTAGTAACTGGGTGGCAGGGGGGTCCTATAATTCACCCCTCCACTTT. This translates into CASSNWVAGGSYNSPLHF.

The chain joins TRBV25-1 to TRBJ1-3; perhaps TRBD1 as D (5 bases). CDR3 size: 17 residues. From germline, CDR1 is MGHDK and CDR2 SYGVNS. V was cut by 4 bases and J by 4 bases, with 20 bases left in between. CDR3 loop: CASSVWGEERSGNTIYF. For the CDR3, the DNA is TGTGCCAGCAGTGTATGGGGGGAAGAAAGGTCCGGAAACACCATATATTTT.

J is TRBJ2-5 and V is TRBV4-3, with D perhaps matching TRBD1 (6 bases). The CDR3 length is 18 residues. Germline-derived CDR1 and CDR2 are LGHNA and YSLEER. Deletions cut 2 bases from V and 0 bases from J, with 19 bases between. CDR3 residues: CASSQQPSTGSYQETQYF. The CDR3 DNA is TGCGCCAGCAGCCAACAACCCTCGACAGGTTCGTACCAAGAGACCCAGTACTTC.

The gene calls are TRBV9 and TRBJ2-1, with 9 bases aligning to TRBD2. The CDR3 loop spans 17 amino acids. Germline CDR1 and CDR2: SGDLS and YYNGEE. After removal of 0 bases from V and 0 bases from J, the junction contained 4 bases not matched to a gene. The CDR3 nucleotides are TGTGCCAGCAGCGTAGGGCTAGCGGGAAGCTCCTACAATGAGCAGTTCTTC. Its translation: CASSVGLAGSSYNEQFF.